The 7 T cell receptor beta chains given below trace back to one sample, sequenced in a study of blood T cell repertoires in COVID-19. Some clones are missing from TCRdb's copy, which holds only in-frame ones; the method was immunoSEQ multiplex PCR. The sample includes around 180,000 clones, 88% of them seen just once. The sample was peripheral blood. These receptors were collected from a man in his 60s with acute or convalescent COVID-19.

This clone was observed a single time. This chain links TRBV11-1 with TRBJ2-7, with D perhaps TRBD2 (6 bases). The ends were cut back, 1 base at V and 3 bases at J, with 7 bases in the middle. Germline CDR1 is SGHAT and CDR2 is FQDESV (reference sequence). This CDR3 is 13 amino acids long. The CDR3 sequence: CASSLGRGYEQYV. The CDR3 nucleotides are TGTGCCAGCAGCTTAGGGAGGGGCTACGAGCAGTACGTC.

The count of this clone is one. The V and J genes are TRBV7-3 and TRBJ2-3; 10 bases match TRBD2. Germline V CDR1 and CDR2: SGHTA, FQGTGA. The CDR3 extends over 16 amino acids. J lost 6 bases, V lost 4 bases, and 10 bases had no gene match. The CDR3 loop reads CASSSSLAGVADTQYF. The CDR3 DNA is TGTGCCAGCAGCTCCTCCCTAGCGGGAGTTGCGGATACGCAGTATTTT.

This chain joins TRBV29-1 and TRBJ2-3; tentatively, D is TRBD2 (7 bases). V dropped 4 bases and J dropped 3 bases, with 11 bases sitting between them. Germline CDR1 is SQVTM and CDR2 is ANQGSEA. There are 13 residues in the CDR3. In DNA, the CDR3 is TGCAGCGTTGTGGAGGGGGGGACAGATACGCAGTATTTT. Protein: CSVVEGGTDTQYF.

This rearrangement joins TRBV4-1 to TRBJ2-7, with TRBD2 matching 8 bases. J lost 2 bases, V lost 0 bases, and 3 bases had no gene match. The germline gives CDR1 MGHRA, CDR2 YSYEKL. The CDR3 has 15 residues. The DNA of the CDR3 is TGCGCCAGCAGCCAAGAAATAGCGGGAACCTACGAGCAGTACTTC. Protein: CASSQEIAGTYEQYF.

This sequence joins TRBV11-3 and TRBJ2-7; 7 nucleotides align to TRBD2. Germline V gene lookup returns CDR1 SGHNT and CDR2 YENEEA. The J segment lost 2 bases and the V segment lost 5 bases, leaving 9 bases of the junction unmatched. This CDR3 contains 15 residues. The CDR3: CASSGAGVGTYEQYF. CDR3 coding DNA: TGTGCCAGCAGCGGGGCGGGAGTCGGGACCTACGAGCAGTACTTC.

The rearrangement uses TRBV10-1 and TRBJ2-1; D is perhaps TRBD1 (6 bases). The CDR3 runs to 13 residues. Germline CDR1 WNHNN, CDR2 SYGVQD (reference sequence). V lost 3 bases to trimming and J lost 4 bases, with 7 bases between them. CDR3 in amino acids: CASSEGQYNEQFF. DNA of the CDR3: TGCGCCAGCAGTGAAGGACAGTACAATGAGCAGTTCTTC.

The chain has TRBV4-3 and TRBJ2-2, with 7 bases lining up with TRBD2. V shed 3 bases, J shed 5 bases, and the junction held 12 bases outside the gene matches. The CDR3 totals 17 residues. Per the germline V gene, CDR1 is LGHNA and CDR2 is YSLEER. This chain's CDR3 is CASSQGWRELGTGELFF. In DNA form, the CDR3 reads TGCGCCAGCAGCCAGGGGTGGCGGGAGCTCGGGACCGGGGAGCTGTTTTTT.